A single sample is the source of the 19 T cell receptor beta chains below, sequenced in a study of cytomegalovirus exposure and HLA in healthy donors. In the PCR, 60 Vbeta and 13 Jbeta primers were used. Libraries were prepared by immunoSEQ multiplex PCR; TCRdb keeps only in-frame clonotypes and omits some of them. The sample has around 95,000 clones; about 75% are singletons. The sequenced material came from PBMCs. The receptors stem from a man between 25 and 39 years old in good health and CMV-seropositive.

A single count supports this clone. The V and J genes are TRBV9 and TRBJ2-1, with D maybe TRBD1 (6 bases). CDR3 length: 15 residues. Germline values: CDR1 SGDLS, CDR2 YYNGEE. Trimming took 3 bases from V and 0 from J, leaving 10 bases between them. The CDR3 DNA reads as TGTGCCAGCAGCGGAATAGGGGGCTCCTACAATGAGCAGTTCTTC. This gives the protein CASSGIGGSYNEQFF.

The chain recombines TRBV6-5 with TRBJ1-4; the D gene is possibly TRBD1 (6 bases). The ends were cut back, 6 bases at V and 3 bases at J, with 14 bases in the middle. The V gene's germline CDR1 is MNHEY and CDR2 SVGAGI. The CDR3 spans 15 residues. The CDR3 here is CASRPNTGPNEKLFF. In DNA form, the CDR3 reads TGTGCCAGCAGACCCAACACAGGGCCTAATGAAAAACTGTTTTTT.

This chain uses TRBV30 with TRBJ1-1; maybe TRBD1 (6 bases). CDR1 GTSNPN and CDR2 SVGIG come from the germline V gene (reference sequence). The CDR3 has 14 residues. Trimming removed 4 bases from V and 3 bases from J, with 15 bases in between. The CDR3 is CAWTGVVSDTEAFF. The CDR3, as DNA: TGTGCCTGGACAGGGGTTGTATCGGACACTGAAGCTTTCTTT.

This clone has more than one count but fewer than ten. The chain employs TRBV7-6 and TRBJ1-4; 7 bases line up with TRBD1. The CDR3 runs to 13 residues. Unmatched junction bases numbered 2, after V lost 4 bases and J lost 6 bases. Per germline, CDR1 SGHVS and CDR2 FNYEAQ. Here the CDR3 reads CASSYGTDEKLFF. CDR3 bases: TGTGCCAGCAGCTACGGGACAGATGAAAAACTGTTTTTT.

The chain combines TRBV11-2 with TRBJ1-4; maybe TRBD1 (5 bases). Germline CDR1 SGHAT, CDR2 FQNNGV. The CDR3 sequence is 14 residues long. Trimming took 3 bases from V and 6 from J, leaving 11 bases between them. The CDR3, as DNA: TGTGCCAGCAGCTTCAACGCGGGGGATGAAAAACTGTTTTTT. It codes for CASSFNAGDEKLFF.

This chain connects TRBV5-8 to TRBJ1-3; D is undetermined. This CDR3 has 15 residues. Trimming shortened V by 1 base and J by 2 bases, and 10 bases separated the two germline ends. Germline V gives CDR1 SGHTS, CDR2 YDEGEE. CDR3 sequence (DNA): TGTGCCAGCAGCTTGAGTTACAGTCCTGGAAACACCATATATTTT. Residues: CASSLSYSPGNTIYF.

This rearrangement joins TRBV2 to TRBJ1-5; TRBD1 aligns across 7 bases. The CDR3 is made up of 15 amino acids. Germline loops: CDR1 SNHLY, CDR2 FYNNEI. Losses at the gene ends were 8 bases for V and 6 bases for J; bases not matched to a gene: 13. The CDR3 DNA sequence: TGTGCCAGCGGACAGGAAAAAGGGGGTGGTCAGCCCCAGCATTTT. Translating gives CASGQEKGGGQPQHF.

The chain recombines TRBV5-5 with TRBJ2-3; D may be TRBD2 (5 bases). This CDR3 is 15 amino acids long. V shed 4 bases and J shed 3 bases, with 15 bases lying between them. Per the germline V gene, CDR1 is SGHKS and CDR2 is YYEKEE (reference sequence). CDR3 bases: TGTGCCAGCAGCGCCGGGAATCCTGTAACAGATACGCAGTATTTT. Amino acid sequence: CASSAGNPVTDTQYF.

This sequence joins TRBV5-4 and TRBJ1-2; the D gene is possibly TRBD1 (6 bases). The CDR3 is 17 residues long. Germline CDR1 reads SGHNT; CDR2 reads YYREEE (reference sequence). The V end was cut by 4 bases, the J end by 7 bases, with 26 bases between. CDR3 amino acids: CASSPATTRGGARGYTF. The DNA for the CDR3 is TGTGCCAGCAGCCCCGCGACGACCCGCGGGGGGGCGCGTGGCTACACCTTC. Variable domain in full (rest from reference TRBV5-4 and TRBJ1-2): ETGVTQSPTHLIKTRGQQVTLRCSSQSGHNTVSWYQQALGQGPQFIFQYYREEENGRGNFPPRFSGLQFPNYSSELNVNALELDDSALYLCASSPATTRGGARGYTFGSGTRLTVV.

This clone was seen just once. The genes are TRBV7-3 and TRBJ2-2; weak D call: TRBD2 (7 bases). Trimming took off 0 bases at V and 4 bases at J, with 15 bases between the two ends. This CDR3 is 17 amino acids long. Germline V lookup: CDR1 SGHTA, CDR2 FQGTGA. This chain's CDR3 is CASSLTGSGGPTGELFF. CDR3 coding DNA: TGTGCCAGCAGCTTAACCGGCTCGGGGGGCCCCACCGGGGAGCTGTTTTTT.

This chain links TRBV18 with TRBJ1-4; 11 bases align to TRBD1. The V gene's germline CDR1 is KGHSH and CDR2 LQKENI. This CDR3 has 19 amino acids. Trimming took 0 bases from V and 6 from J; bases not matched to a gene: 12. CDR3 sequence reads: CASSPPPDRGRLSDEKLFF. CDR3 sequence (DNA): TGTGCCAGCTCACCACCGCCGGACAGGGGGCGTCTCAGCGATGAAAAACTGTTTTTT.

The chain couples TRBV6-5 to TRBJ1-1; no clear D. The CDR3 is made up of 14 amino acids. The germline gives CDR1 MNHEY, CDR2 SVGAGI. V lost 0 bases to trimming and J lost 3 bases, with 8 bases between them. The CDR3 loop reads CASSYSGRDTEAFF. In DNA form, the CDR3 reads TGTGCCAGCAGTTACTCGGGTCGGGACACTGAAGCTTTCTTT.

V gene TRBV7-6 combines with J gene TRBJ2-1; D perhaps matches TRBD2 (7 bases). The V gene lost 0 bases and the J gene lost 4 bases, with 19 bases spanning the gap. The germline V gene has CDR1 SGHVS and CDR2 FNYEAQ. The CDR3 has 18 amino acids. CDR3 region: CASSLATGGGPDYNEQFF. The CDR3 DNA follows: TGTGCCAGCAGCTTAGCAACTGGGGGGGGGCCGGATTACAATGAGCAGTTCTTC.

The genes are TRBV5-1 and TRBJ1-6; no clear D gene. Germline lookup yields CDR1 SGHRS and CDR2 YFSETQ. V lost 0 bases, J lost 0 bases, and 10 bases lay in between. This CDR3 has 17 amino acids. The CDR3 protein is CASSLGPESSYNSPLHF. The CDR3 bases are TGCGCCAGCAGCTTGGGTCCGGAGAGCTCCTATAATTCACCCCTCCACTTT.

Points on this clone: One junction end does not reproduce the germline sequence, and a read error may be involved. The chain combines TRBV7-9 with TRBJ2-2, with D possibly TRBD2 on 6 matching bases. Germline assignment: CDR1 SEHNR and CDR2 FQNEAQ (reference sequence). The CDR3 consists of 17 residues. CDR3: CSSSLSGSRGIGGELFF. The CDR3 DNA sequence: TGTTCCAGCAGCTTGAGCGGATCCCGGGGGATCGGCGGGGAGCTGTTTTTT.

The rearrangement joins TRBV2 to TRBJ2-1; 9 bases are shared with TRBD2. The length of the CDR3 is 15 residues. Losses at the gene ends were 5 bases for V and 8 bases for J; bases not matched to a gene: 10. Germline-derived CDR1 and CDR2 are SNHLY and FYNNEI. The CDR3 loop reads CASSSGTSSIHEQFF. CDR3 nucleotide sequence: TGTGCCAGCAGTTCCGGGACTAGCTCGATTCATGAGCAGTTCTTC.

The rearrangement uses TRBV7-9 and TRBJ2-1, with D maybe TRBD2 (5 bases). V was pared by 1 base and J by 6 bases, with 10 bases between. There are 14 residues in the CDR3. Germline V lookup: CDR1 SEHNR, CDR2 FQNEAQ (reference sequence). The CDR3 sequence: CASSLGTSVNEQFF. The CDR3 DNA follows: TGTGCCAGCAGCTTAGGAACTAGTGTCAATGAGCAGTTCTTC.

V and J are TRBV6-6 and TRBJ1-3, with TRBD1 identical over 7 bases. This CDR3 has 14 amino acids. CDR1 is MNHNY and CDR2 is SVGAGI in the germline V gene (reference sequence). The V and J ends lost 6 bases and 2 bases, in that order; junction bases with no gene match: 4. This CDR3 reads CASRTGTAGNTIYF. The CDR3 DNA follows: TGTGCCAGCAGAACTGGGACAGCTGGAAACACCATATATTTT.

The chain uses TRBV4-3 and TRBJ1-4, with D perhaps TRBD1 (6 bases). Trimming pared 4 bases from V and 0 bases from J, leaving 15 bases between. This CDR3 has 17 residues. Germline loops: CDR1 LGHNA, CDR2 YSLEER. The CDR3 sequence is CASSRDTGAATNEKLFF. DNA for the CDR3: TGCGCCAGCAGCCGGGACACCGGAGCGGCAACTAATGAAAAACTGTTTTTT.